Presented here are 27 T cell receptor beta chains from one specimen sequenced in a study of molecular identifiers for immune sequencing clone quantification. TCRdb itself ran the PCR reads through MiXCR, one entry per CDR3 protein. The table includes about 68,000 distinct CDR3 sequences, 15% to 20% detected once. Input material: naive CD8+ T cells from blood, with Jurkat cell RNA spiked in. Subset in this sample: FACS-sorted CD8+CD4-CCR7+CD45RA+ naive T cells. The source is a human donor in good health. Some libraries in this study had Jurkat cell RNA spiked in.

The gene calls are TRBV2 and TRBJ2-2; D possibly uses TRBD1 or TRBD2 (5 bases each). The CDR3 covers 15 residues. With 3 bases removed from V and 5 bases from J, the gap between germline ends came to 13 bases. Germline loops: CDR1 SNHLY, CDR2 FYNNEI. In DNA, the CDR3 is TGTGCCAGCAGTGAGACAGCCGAGGGGACCGGGGAGCTGTTTTTT. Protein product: CASSETAEGTGELFF.

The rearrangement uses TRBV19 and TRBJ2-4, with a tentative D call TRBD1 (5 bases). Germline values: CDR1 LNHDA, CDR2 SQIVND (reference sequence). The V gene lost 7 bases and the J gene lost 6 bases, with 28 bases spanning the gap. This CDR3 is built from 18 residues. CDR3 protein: CASTPFVGRLGGRNIQYF. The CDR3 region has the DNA TGTGCCAGTACCCCCTTCGTGGGGCGGCTTGGTGGCAGAAACATTCAGTACTTC.

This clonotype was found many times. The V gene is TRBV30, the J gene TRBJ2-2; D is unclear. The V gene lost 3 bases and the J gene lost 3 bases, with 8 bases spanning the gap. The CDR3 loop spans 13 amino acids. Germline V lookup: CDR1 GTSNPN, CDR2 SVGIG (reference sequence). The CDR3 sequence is CAWRGMYTGELFF. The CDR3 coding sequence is TGTGCCTGGAGGGGAATGTACACCGGGGAGCTGTTTTTT.

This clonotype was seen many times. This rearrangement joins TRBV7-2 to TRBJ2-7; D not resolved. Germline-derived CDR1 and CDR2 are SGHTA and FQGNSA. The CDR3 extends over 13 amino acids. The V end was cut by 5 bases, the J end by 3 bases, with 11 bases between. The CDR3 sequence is CASSRAVLYEQYF. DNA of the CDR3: TGTGCCAGCAGCCGTGCGGTACTCTACGAGCAGTACTTC.

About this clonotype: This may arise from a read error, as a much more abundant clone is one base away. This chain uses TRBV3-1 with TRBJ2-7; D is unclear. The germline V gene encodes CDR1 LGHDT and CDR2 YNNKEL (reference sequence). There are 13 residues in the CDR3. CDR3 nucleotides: TGTGCCAGCAGCCTTCTAGGGCCGAACGAGCGGTACTTC. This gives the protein CASSLLGPNERYF.

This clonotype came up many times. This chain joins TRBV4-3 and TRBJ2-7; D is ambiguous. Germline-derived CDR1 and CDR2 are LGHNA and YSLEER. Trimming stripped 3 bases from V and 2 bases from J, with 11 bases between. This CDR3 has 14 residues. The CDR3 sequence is CASSQGHPPYEQYF. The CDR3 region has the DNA TGCGCCAGCAGCCAGGGCCACCCCCCCTACGAGCAGTACTTC.

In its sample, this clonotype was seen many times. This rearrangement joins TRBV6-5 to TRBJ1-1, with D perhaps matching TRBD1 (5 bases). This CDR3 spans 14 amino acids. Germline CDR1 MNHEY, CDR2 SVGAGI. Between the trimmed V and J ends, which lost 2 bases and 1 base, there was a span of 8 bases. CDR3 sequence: CASSYGQGNTEAFF. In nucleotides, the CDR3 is TGTGCCAGCAGTTACGGGCAGGGGAACACTGAAGCTTTCTTT.

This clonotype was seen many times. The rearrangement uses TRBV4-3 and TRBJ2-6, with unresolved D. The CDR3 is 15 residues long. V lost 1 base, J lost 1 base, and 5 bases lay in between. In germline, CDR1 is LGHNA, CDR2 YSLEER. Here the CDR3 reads CASSQARSGANVLTF. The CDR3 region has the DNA TGCGCCAGCAGCCAAGCCAGGTCTGGGGCCAACGTCCTGACTTTC.

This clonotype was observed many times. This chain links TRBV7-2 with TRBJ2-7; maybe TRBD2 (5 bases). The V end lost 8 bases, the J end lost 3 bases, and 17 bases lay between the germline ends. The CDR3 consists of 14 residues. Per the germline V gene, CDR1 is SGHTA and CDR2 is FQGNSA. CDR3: CASSSGPRGYEQYF. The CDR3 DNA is TGTGCCAGCTCGTCAGGCCCCCGGGGCTACGAGCAGTACTTC.

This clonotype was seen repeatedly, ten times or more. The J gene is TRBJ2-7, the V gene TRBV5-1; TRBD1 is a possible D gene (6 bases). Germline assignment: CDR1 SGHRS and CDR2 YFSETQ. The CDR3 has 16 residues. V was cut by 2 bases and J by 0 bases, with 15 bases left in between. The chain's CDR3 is CASSLSRDTPSYEQYF. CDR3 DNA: TGCGCCAGCAGCTTAAGTCGGGACACTCCCTCCTACGAGCAGTACTTC.

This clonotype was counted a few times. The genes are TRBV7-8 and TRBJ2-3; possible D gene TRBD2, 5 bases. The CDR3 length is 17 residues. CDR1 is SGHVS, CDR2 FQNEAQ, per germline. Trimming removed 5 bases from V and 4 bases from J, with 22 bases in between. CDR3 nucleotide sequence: TGTGCCAGCAGCCATAGGTTGGTGGGAGCGGAACCAGATACGCAGTATTTT. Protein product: CASSHRLVGAEPDTQYF.

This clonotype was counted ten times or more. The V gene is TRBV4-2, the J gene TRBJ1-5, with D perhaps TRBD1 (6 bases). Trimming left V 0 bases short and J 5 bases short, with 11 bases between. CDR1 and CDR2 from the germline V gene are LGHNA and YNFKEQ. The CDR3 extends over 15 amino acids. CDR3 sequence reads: CASSQDWGAHQPQHF. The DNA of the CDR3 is TGTGCCAGCAGCCAAGATTGGGGGGCCCATCAGCCCCAGCATTTT.

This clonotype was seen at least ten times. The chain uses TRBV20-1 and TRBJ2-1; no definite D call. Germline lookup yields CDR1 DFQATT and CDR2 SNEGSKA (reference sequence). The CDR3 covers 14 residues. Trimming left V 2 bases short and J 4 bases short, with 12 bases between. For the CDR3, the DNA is TGCAGTGCTAGACACCTCAGACTGTACAATGAGCAGTTCTTC. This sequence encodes CSARHLRLYNEQFF.

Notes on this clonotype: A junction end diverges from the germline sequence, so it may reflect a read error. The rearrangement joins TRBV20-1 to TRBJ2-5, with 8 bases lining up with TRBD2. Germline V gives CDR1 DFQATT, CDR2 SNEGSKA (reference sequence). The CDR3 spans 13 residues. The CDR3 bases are TGCGGTGCTAGAGCGGGAGTTCAAGAGACCCAGTACTTC. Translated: CGARAGVQETQYF.

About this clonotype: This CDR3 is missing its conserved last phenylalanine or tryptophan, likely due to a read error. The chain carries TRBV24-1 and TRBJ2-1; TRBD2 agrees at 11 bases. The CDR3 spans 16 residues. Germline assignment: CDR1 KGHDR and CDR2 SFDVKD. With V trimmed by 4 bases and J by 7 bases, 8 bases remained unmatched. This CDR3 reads CATSERLAGPLNEQFS. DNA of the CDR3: TGTGCCACCAGTGAGCGACTAGCGGGACCCTTGAATGAGCAGTTCTCC.

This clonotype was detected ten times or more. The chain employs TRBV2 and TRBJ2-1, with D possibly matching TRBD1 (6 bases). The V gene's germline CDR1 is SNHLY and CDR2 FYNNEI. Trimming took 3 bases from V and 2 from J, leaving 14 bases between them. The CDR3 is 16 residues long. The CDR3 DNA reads TGTGCCAGCAGTGATCCCCGGGACATCGCCTACAATGAGCAGTTCTTC. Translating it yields CASSDPRDIAYNEQFF.

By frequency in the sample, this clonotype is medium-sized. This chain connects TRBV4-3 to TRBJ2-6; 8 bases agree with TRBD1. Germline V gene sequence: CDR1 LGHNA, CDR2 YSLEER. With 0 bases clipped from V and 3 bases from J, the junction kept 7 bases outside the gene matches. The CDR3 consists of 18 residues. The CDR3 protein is CASSQDFRTGYGANVLTF. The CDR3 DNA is TGCGCCAGCAGCCAAGATTTTAGGACAGGGTATGGGGCCAACGTCCTGACTTTC.

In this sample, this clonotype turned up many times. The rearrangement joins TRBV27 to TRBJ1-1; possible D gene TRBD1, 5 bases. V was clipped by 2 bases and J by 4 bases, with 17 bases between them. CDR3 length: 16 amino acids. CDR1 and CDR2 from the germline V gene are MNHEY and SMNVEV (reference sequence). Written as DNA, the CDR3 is TGTGCCAGCAGTTTAAAGGCTCAGGGTGTGGGCACTGAAGCTTTCTTT. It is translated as CASSLKAQGVGTEAFF.

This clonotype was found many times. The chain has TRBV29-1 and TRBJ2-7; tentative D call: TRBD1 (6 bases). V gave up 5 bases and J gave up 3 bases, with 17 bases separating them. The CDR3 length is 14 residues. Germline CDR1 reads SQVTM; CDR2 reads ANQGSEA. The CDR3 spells CSVQSGASVYEQYF. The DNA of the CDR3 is TGCAGCGTTCAATCAGGGGCTTCGGTCTACGAGCAGTACTTC.

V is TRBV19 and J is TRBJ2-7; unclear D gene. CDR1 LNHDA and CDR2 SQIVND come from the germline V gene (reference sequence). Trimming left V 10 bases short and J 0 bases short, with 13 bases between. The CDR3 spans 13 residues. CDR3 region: CATSTFSSYEQYF. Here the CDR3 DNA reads TGTGCCACGAGTACTTTCAGCTCCTACGAGCAGTACTTC.

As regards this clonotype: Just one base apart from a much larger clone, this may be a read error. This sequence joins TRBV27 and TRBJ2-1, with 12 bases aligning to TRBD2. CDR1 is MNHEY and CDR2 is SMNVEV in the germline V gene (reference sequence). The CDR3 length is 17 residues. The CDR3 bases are TGTGCCAGCAGCGACCTTCTAGCGGGAGGGCCTGGGAATGAGCAGTCCTTC. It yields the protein CASSDLLAGGPGNEQSF.

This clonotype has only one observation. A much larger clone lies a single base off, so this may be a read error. The CDR3 here is CSAKGQGGTEAFF. The CDR3, as DNA: TGCAGTGCTAAGGGACAGGGGGGCACTGAAGCTTTCTTT. The chain uses TRBV20-1 and TRBJ1-1; TRBD1 agrees at 11 bases. The V and J ends lost 4 bases and 4 bases, in that order; junction bases with no gene match: 2. Germline V lookup: CDR1 DFQATT, CDR2 SNEGSKA (reference sequence). The CDR3 runs 13 residues.

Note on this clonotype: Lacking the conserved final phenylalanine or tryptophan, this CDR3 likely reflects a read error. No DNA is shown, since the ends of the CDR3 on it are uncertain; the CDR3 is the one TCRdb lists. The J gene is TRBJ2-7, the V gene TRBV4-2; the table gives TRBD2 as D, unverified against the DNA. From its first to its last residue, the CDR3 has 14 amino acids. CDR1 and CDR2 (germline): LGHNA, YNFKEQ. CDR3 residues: CASSQGTSDYEQHS.

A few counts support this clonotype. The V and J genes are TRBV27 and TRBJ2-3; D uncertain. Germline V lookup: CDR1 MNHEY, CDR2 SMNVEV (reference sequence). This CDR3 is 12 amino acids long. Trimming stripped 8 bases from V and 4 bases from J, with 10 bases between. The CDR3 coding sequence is TGTGCCAGCGGTTCATGGGCAGATACGCAGTATTTT. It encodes CASGSWADTQYF.

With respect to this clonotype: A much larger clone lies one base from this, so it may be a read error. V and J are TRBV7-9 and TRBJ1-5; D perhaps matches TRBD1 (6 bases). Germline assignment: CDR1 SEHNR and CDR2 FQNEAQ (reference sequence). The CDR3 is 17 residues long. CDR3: CAGSLIRGQNSNQPQHF. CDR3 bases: TGTGCCGGCAGCCTTATCAGGGGACAAAATAGCAATCAGCCCCAGCATTTT. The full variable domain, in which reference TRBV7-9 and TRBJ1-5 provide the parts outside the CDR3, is DTGVSQNPRHKITKRGQNVTFRCDPISEHNRLYWYRQTLGQGPEFLTYFQNEAQLEKSRLLSDRFSAERPKGSFSTLEIQRTEQGDSAMYLCAGSLIRGQNSNQPQHFGDGTRLSIL.

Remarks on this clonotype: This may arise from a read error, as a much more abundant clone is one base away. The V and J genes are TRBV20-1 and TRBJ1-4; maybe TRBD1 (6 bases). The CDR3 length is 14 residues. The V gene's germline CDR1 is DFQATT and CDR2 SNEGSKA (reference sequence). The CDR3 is CSARNRVGNEKPFF. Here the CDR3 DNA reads TGCAGTGCTAGAAACAGGGTCGGTAATGAAAAACCGTTTTTT.

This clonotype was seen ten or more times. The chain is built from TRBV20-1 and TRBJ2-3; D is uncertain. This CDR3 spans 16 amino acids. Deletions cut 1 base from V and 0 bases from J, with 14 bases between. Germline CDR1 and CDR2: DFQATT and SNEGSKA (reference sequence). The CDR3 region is CSARGFDPSSTDTQYF. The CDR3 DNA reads TGCAGTGCTAGAGGCTTTGACCCCTCTAGCACAGATACGCAGTATTTT.